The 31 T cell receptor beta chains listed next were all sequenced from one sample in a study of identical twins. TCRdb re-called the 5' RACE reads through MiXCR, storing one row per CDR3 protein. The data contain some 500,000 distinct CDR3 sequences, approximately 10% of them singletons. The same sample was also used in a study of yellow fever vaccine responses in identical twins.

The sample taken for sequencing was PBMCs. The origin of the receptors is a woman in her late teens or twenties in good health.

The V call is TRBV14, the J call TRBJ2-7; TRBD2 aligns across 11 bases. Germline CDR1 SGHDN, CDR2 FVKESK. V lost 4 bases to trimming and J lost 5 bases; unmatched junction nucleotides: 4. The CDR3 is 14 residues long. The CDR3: CASSLAGGTDEQYF. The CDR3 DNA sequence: TGTGCCAGCAGCCTAGCGGGAGGGACGGACGAGCAGTACTTC.

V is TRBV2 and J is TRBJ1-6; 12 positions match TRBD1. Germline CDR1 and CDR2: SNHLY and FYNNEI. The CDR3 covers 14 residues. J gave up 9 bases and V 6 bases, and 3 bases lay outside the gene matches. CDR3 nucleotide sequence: TGTGCCAGCAGCCCGGGACAGGGGGCTTCACCCCTCCACTTT. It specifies CASSPGQGASPLHF.

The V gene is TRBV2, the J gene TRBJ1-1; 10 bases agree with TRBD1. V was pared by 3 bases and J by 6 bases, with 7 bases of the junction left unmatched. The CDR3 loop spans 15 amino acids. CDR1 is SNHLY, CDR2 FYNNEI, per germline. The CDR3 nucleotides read TGTGCCAGCAGTGACTTCCGGGACAGGGGCGCTGAAGCTTTCTTT. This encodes CASSDFRDRGAEAFF.

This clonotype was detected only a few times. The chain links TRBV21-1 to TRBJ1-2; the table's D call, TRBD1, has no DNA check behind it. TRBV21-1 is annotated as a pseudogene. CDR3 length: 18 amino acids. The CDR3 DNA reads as TGTGCCAGCAGCAAAACCCCAGCCGGGACAGGATCGGGGGAAGGCTACACCTTC. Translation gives CASSKTPAGTGSGEGYTF.

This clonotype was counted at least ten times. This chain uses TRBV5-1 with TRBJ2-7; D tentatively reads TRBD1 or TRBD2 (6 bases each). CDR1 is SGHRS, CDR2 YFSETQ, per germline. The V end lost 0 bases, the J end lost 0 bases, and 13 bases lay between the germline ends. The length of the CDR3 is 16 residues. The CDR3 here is CASSLDPGASSYEQYF. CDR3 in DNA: TGCGCCAGCAGCTTGGATCCGGGGGCGAGCTCCTACGAGCAGTACTTC. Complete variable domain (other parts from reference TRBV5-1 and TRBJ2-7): KAGVTQTPRYLIKTRGQQVTLSCSPISGHRSVSWYQQTPGQGLQFLFEYFSETQRNKGNFPGRFSGRQFSNSRSEMNVSTLELGDSALYLCASSLDPGASSYEQYFGPGTRLTVT.

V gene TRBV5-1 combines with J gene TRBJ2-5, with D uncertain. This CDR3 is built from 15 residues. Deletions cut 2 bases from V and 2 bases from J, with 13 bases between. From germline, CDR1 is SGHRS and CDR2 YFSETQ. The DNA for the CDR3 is TGCGCCAGCAGCTTCGACGGGTACAAACAAGAGACCCAGTACTTC. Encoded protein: CASSFDGYKQETQYF.

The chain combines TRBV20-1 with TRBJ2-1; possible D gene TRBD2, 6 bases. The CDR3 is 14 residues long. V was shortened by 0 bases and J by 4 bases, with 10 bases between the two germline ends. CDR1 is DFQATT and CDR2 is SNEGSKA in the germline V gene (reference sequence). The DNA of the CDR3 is TGCAGTGCTAGAGATCAACGGGGGTACAATGAGCAGTTCTTC. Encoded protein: CSARDQRGYNEQFF.

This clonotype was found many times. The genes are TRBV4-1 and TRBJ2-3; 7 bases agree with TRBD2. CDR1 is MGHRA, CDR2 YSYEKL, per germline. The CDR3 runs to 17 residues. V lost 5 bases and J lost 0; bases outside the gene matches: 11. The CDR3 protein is CASSEVESGVSTDTQYF. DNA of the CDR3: TGCGCCAGCAGCGAAGTTGAAAGCGGGGTTAGCACAGATACGCAGTATTTT.

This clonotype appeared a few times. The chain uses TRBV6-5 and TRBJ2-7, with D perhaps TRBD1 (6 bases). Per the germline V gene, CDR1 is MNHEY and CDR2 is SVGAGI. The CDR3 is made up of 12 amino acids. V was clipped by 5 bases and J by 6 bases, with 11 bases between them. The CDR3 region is CASSKQGSEQYF. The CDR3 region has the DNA TGTGCCAGCAGTAAACAGGGATCCGAGCAGTACTTC.

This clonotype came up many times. The CDR3 sequence is CASRVYAGSGDEQYF. The CDR3 nucleotides are TGTGCCAGCAGGGTTTACGCTGGGAGTGGGGACGAGCAGTACTTC. The V and J genes are TRBV2 and TRBJ2-7; D is perhaps TRBD2 (5 bases). In germline, CDR1 is SNHLY, CDR2 FYNNEI. V gave up 6 bases and J gave up 5 bases, with 20 bases separating them. The CDR3 totals 15 residues.

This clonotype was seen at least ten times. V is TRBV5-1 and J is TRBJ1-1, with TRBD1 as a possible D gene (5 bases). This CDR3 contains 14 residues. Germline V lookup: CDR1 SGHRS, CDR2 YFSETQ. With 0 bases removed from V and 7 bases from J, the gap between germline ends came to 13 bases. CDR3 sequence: CASSLEGSRGEAFF. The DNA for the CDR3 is TGCGCCAGCAGCTTGGAGGGGTCTCGCGGTGAAGCTTTCTTT.

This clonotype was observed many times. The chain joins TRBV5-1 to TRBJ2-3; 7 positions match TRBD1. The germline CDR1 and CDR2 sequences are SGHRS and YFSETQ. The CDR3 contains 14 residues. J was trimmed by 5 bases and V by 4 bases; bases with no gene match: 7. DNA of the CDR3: TGCGCCAGCAGCAACCGACAGGGAAGAGATACGCAGTATTTT. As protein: CASSNRQGRDTQYF.

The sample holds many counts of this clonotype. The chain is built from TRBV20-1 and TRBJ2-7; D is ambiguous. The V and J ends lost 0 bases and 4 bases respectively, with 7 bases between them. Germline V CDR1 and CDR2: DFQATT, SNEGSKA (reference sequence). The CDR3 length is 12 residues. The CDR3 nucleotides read TGCAGTGCTAGAGAGTATTTGTACGAGCAGTACTTC. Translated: CSAREYLYEQYF.

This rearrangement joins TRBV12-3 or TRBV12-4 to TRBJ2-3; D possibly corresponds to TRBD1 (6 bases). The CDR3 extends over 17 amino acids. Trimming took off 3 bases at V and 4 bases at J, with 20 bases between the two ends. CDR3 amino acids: CASSFSVGRGKADTQYF. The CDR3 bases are TGTGCCAGCAGTTTCTCAGTCGGCAGGGGAAAAGCAGATACGCAGTATTTT.

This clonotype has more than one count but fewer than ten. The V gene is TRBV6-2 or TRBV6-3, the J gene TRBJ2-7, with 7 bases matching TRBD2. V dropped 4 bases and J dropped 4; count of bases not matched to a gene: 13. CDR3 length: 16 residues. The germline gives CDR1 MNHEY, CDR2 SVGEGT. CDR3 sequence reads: CASSLTYRGGRYEQYF. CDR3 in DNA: TGTGCCAGCAGTTTAACGTATCGCGGGGGTCGGTACGAGCAGTACTTC.

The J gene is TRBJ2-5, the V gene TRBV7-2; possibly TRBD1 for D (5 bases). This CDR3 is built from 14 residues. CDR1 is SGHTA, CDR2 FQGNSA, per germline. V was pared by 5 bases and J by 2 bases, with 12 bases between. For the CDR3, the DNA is TGTGCCAGCAGCCCGTCCAGGGCACAAGAGACCCAGTACTTC. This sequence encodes CASSPSRAQETQYF.

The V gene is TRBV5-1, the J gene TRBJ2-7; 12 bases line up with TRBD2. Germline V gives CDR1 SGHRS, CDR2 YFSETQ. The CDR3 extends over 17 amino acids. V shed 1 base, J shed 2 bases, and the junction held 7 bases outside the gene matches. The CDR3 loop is CASSLYASGGATYEQYF. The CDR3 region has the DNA TGCGCCAGCAGCTTGTACGCTAGCGGGGGGGCCACCTACGAGCAGTACTTC.

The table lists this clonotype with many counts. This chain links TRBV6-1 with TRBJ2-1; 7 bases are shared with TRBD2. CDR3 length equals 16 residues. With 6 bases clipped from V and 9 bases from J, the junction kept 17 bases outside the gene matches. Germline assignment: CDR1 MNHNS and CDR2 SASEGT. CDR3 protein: CASSPRASGPYREQFF. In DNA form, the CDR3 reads TGTGCCAGCAGCCCTCGGGCTAGCGGACCCTACCGTGAGCAGTTCTTC.

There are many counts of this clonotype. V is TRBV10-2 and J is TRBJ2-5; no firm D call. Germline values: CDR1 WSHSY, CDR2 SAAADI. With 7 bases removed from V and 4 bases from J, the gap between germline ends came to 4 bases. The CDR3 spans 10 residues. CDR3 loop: CASMGETQYF. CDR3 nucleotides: TGCGCCAGCATGGGAGAGACCCAGTACTTC.

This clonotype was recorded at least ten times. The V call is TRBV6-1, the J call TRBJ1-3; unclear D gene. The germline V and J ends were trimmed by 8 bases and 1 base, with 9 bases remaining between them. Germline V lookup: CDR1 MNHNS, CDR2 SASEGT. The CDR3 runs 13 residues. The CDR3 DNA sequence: TGTGCCAGCGCCCAATCATCTGGAAACACCATATATTTT. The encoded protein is CASAQSSGNTIYF.

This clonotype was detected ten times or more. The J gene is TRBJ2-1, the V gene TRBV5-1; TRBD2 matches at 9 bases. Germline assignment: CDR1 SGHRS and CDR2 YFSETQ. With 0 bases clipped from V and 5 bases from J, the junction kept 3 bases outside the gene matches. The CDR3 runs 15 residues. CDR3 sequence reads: CASSLESSGDNEQFF. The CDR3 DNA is TGCGCCAGCAGCTTGGAGTCTAGCGGGGACAATGAGCAGTTCTTC. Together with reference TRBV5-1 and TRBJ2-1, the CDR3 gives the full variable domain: KAGVTQTPRYLIKTRGQQVTLSCSPISGHRSVSWYQQTPGQGLQFLFEYFSETQRNKGNFPGRFSGRQFSNSRSEMNVSTLELGDSALYLCASSLESSGDNEQFFGPGTRLTVL.

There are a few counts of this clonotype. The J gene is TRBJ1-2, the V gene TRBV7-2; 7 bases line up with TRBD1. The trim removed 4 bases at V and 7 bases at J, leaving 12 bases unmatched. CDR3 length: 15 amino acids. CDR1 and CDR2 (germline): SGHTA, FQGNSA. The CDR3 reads CASSSWDSPGGGYTF. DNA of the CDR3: TGTGCCAGCAGCTCATGGGACAGTCCGGGCGGTGGCTACACCTTC.

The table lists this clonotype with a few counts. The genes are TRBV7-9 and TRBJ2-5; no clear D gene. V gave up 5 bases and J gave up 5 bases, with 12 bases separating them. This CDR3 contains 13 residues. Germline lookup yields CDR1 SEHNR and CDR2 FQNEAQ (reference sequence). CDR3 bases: TGTGCCAGCAGCCCACAGTCCCGGGAGACCCAGTACTTC. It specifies CASSPQSRETQYF.

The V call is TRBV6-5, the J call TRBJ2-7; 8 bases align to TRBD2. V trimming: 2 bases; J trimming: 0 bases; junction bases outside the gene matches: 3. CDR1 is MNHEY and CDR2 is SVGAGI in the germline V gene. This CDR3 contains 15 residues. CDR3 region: CASSYRGGFSYEQYF. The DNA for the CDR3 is TGTGCCAGCAGTTACCGCGGGGGGTTCTCCTACGAGCAGTACTTC.

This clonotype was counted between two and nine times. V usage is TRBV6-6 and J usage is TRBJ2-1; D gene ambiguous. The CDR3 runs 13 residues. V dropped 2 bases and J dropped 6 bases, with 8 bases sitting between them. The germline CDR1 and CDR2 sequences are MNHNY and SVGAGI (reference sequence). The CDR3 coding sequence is TGTGCCAGCAGTTACGTTCCCCTCAATGAGCAGTTCTTC. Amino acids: CASSYVPLNEQFF.

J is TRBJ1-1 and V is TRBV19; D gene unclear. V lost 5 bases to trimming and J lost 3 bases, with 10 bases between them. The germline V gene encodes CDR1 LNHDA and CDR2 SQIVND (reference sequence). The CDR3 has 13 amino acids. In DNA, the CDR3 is TGTGCCAGTAGTGTCGGTAGGTACACTGAAGCTTTCTTT. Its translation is CASSVGRYTEAFF. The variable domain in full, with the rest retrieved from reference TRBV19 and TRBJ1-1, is DGGITQSPKYLFRKEGQNVTLSCEQNLNHDAMYWYRQDPGQGLRLIYYSQIVNDFQKGDIAEGYSVSREKKESFPLTVTSAQKNPTAFYLCASSVGRYTEAFFGQGTRLTVV.

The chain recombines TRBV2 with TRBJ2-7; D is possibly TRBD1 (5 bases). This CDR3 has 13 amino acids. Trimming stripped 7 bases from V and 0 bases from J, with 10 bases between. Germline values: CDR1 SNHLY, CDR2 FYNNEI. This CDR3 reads CASNQGGSYEQYF. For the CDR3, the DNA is TGTGCCAGCAATCAGGGTGGCTCCTACGAGCAGTACTTC.

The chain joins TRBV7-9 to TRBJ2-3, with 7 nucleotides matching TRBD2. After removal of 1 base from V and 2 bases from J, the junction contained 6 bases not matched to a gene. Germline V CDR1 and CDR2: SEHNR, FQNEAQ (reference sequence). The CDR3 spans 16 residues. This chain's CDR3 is CASSLELAIDTDTQYF. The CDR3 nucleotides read TGTGCCAGCAGCTTAGAACTAGCGATCGACACAGATACGCAGTATTTT.

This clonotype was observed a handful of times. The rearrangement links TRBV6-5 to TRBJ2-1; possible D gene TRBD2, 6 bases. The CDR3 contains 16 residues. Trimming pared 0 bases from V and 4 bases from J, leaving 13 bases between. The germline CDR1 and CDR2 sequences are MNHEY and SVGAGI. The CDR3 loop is CASSYSMGSGYNEQFF. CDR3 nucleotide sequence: TGTGCCAGCAGTTACTCGATGGGGAGCGGGTACAATGAGCAGTTCTTC.

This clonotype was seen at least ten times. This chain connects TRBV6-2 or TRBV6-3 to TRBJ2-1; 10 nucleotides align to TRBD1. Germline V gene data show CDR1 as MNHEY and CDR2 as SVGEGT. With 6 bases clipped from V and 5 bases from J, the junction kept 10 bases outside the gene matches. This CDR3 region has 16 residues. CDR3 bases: TGTGCCAGCAGGCCCGACCGGGACAGGGGCCACAATGAGCAGTTCTTC. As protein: CASRPDRDRGHNEQFF.

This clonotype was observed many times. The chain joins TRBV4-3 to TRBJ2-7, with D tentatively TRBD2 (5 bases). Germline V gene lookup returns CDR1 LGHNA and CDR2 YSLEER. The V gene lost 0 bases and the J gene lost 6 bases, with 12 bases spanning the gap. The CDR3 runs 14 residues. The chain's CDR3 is CASSQDRRGSEQYF. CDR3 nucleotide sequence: TGCGCCAGCAGCCAAGATCGGAGAGGGTCCGAGCAGTACTTC.